The present entry profiles one T cell receptor (beta chain) with its context. Its antigen is not known. The data originate from a study of OX40 agonist ivuxolimab in advanced cancers. Study-wide findings and caveats: Expansion of clones was among the lowest in partial responders at 0.1-3.0 mg/kg. CD8+ T cells showed, on average, more clonal expansion than CD4+ cells.

The data were produced by immunoSEQ multiplex PCR, yet TCRdb's version contains in-frame clones alone and is incomplete. The sample has roughly 87,000 clones, over 80% seen once. Unmatched junction bases numbered 6, after V lost 0 bases and J lost 5 bases. This CDR3 is 16 amino acids long. Germline CDR1 and CDR2: MNHNY and SVGAGI (reference sequence). The sequences come from CD4+ or CD8+ T cells sorted from blood, collected in a trial of the OX40 agonist ivuxolimab. The chain carries TRBV6-6 and TRBJ2-7; TRBD1 agrees at 11 bases. The TCR was taken from an adult with an advanced solid tumor such as melanoma, head and neck, liver or kidney cancer. The CDR3 DNA reads TGTGCCAGCAGTTACTCGAAGGACAGGGGGCTCAACGAGCAGTACTTC. Its translation: CASSYSKDRGLNEQYF.